The clone carrying this T cell receptor beta chain was seen ten or more times. Its specificity is not known. This sample was included in a study of neurological immune-mediated disorders. Overall study context: Relapsing-remitting disease affected around 30, and secondary progressive 3, of some 34 multiple sclerosis patients. Study-wide results and limits: There was no clinical or MRI feature that was associated with the multiple sclerosis repertoire cluster.

TCRdb recomputed calls from the 5' RACE reads with MiXCR, one row per CDR3 protein. The sample contains 85,000 to 90,000 distinct CDR3 sequences, roughly 3.2% of which appear only once. The sequence derives from a woman aged 45-60 years with multiple sclerosis. Sample: PBMCs.

The CDR3 DNA sequence: TGCAGTGCTAGAGCCATCAGGGCCGAGAATGAAAAACTGTTTTTT. It specifies CSARAIRAENEKLFF. The gene calls are TRBV20-1 and TRBJ1-4, with a possible D match to TRBD1 (5 bases). The CDR3 runs to 15 residues. The V gene lost 1 base and the J gene lost 5 bases, with 14 bases spanning the gap. Germline assignment: CDR1 DFQATT and CDR2 SNEGSKA (reference sequence).